Sequencing of this TCR beta chain was carried out in a study of beta chain features in type 1 diabetes. General observations from the study: Type 1 diabetes patients showed fewer insertions and more deletions at VDJ junctions. The study left unresolved whether HLA type influences TCRB rearrangement. The study found moderately but significantly shorter TCRB CDR3s in all four CD4+ subsets of Type 1 diabetes patients.

This CDR3 is 14 amino acids long. Between the trimmed V and J ends, which lost 4 bases and 6 bases, there was a span of 16 bases. In germline, CDR1 is MNHEY, CDR2 SVGAGI. The investigators reverse transcribed all of the isolated RNA, so they sequenced expressed TCRB transcripts. Sequencing used immunoSEQ multiplex PCR; TCRdb keeps in-frame clones, though not all of them. The sample yields 640,000 or so clones, around an eighth seen once. Worth noting for this clone: Its specificity is not known.

What was sequenced was naive CD4+ T cells from blood. The chain has TRBV6-5 and TRBJ2-7; D perhaps matches TRBD1 (5 bases). This receptor was taken from a man aged 18 to 30 with type 1 diabetes. The CDR3 region is CASSLGPLSSEQYF. The CDR3, as DNA: TGTGCCAGCAGTTTGGGGCCCCTCTCGTCCGAGCAGTACTTC.